This passage covers 17 T cell receptor delta chains from one sample sequenced in a study of gamma-delta chains in newborns, infants, children. TCRdb re-analyzed the reads via CATT. The table lists 10,000 to 13,000 delta-chain clones, more than 7.5% of them singletons. Sequenced: blood. Every receptor here comes from a child who was a newborn, infant or young child, either healthy, febrile or measles-vaccinated (not recorded which).

This clone was seen a few times. The TCRdb protein comes from a much larger clone and disagrees with this DNA's translation at residue 5, likely due to a read error; the protein given here is derived from the DNA. The V gene is TRDV2, the J gene TRDJ1; tentative D call: TRDD3 (5 bases). CDR3 length: 15 residues. Germline CDR1 is GEAIGNYY and CDR2 is EKD. The germline V and J ends were trimmed by 3 bases and 0 bases, with 13 bases remaining between them. In DNA, the CDR3 is TGTGCCTGTGACGCCGTGGGATCACACACCGATAAACTCATCTTT. It translates to CACDAVGSHTDKLIF.

This clone rates as medium-sized. The chain recombines TRDV2 with TRDJ1; 10 bases are a match to TRDD3. The CDR3 is made up of 18 amino acids. Per germline, CDR1 GEAIGNYY and CDR2 EKD. The junction had 18 bases not matched to a gene; V was cut back by 4 bases and J by 5 bases. CDR3 amino acids: CACDPLLSGGYAEDKLIF. The CDR3, as DNA: TGTGCCTGTGATCCCCTTCTATCCGGGGGATACGCCGAAGATAAACTCATCTTT.

This clone was seen only a few times. The chain is built from TRDV1 and TRDJ1; D possibly corresponds to TRDD2 (5 bases). Germline CDR1 reads TSWWSYY; CDR2 reads QGS. Trimming removed 0 bases from V and 3 bases from J, with 29 bases in between. The CDR3 is 21 amino acids. The CDR3, as DNA: TGTGCTCTTGGGGAACTACTCCCCGATTTCCTCGGACTACGCCGGGCCGATAAACTCATCTTT. Protein sequence: CALGELLPDFLGLRRADKLIF.

This clone counts as medium-sized. The chain joins TRDV2 to TRDJ3; D unclear. Germline V CDR1 and CDR2: GEAIGNYY, EKD. This CDR3 region has 16 residues. V was pared by 4 bases and J by 0 bases, with 9 bases between. CDR3 region: CACDLLSSWDTRQMFF. CDR3 nucleotide sequence: TGTGCCTGTGATTTACTGAGCTCCTGGGACACCCGACAGATGTTTTTC.

This clone turned up a few times. The amino acid sequence in TCRdb belongs to a much larger clone and departs from this DNA's translation at residue 10, likely a sequencing read error; the sequence shown is translated from the DNA. The chain is built from TRDV2 and TRDJ3; 9 positions match TRDD3. CDR3 length: 19 residues. The germline V gene has CDR1 GEAIGNYY and CDR2 EKD. Unmatched junction bases numbered 5, after V lost 0 bases and J lost 0 bases. The CDR3 region has the DNA TGTGCCTGTGACACCGTACTGGGGGAGGACTCCTGGGACACCCGACAGATGTTTTTC. It is translated as CACDTVLGEDSWDTRQMFF.

This clone was counted between two and nine times. A much larger clone lies a single base off, so this may be a read error. The V and J genes are TRDV2 and TRDJ1; D perhaps matches TRDD3 (6 bases). This CDR3 has 21 residues. From germline, CDR1 is GEAIGNYY and CDR2 EKD. CDR3 coding DNA: TGTGCCTGTGAAACCCTCAGGCCCTCTGGAGGGATAACCTCGTACACCGATAAACTCACCTTT. Translated, it gives CACETLRPSGGITSYTDKLTF.

This clone was counted between two and nine times. The translation of this DNA and the TCRdb protein of a much larger clone differ at residue 5, probably owing to a read error; the protein shown here is translated from the DNA. The chain carries TRDV2 and TRDJ1; 13 bases agree with TRDD3. Germline CDR1 and CDR2: GEAIGNYY and EKD. The CDR3 spans 19 residues. The J segment lost 0 bases and the V segment lost 3 bases, leaving 12 bases of the junction unmatched. CDR3 coding DNA: TGTGCCTGTGACCATGTACTGGGGGATACGCGACGGAACACCGATAAACTCATCTTT. Translating gives CACDHVLGDTRRNTDKLIF.

A word on this clone: This may be a read error, as it is one base from a much larger clone. The rearrangement joins TRDV2 to TRDJ2; TRDD3 aligns across 8 bases. The CDR3 is 16 residues long. Trimming took 5 bases from V and 3 from J; bases not matched to a gene: 10. Germline CDR1 GEAIGNYY, CDR2 EKD. The CDR3 loop is CACGPLLGAMTAQLFF. The CDR3 nucleotides are TGTGCCTGTGGCCCTCTACTGGGGGCTATGACAGCACAACTCTTCTTT.

This clone was seen more than once but under ten times. The protein given by TCRdb reflects a much larger clone and differs at residue 9 from this DNA's translation, likely from a read error; the protein shown is the DNA's translation. The chain combines TRDV2 with TRDJ2; TRDD3 might be the D (6 bases). This CDR3 is built from 15 residues. V gave up 0 bases and J gave up 4 bases, with 11 bases separating them. Looked up from germline, CDR1 is GEAIGNYY and CDR2 is EKD. CDR3 sequence: CACDTWGASTAQLFF. DNA for the CDR3: TGTGCCTGTGACACCTGGGGGGCTTCGACAGCACAACTCTTCTTT.

This clone was counted a few times. V gene TRDV2 combines with J gene TRDJ3, with 12 bases matching TRDD3. CDR1 GEAIGNYY and CDR2 EKD come from the germline V gene. V shed 0 bases and J 0 bases; nucleotides not matched to a gene: 5. CDR3 length: 20 amino acids. The CDR3 loop reads CACDTAGGYGSSWDTRQMFF. DNA of the CDR3: TGTGCCTGTGACACCGCTGGGGGATACGGGAGCTCCTGGGACACCCGACAGATGTTTTTC.

This clone has just a few counts. A far larger clone is a single base away, which makes a read error likely. In the same sample, other DNA sequences code for this CDR3. This chain links TRDV2 with TRDJ3; 13 bases agree with TRDD3. This CDR3 is 20 amino acids long. Germline CDR1 GEAIGNYY, CDR2 EKD. The CDR3 nucleotides read TGTGCCTGTGACACCGTACTGGGGGATACGAGCTCCTGTGACACCCGACAGATGTTTTTC. This sequence encodes CACDTVLGDTSSCDTRQMFF.

Comments on this clone: One base away lies a much larger clone, so this may be a sequencing read error. The chain joins TRDV2 to TRDJ1, with 11 positions matching TRDD3. There are 20 residues in the CDR3. Germline lookup yields CDR1 GEAIGNYY and CDR2 EKD. V was clipped by 0 bases and J by 3 bases; unmatched bases: 17. The CDR3 loop is CACDTLLGDKGRAGADKLIF. In nucleotides, the CDR3 is TGTGCCTGTGACACCTTACTGGGGGATAAGGGTCGGGCGGGCGCCGATAAACTCATCTTT.

Turning to this clone: The likely explanation is a read error, given a far larger clone one base away. The V gene is TRDV2, the J gene TRDJ3, with D tentatively TRDD2 (6 bases). Germline V gives CDR1 GEAIGNYY, CDR2 EKD. The V end lost 0 bases, the J end lost 0 bases, and 20 bases lay between the germline ends. The CDR3 covers 21 residues. CDR3 DNA sequence: TGTGCCTGTGACACCGGGTTACTGGCGGGCCTTCCCTCCTGGGACACCCGACAGATGTTTTTC. It encodes CACDTGLLAGLPSWDTRQMFF.

This clone was seen only a few times. Given a far larger clone just one base away, this is likely a sequencing read error. Additional DNA sequences in this sample encode the identical CDR3. The chain employs TRDV2 and TRDJ1, with TRDD3 matching over 9 bases. Germline V gene lookup returns CDR1 GEAIGNYY and CDR2 EKD. The ends lost 0 bases at V and 1 base at J; junction bases unmatched: 26. This CDR3 has 23 residues. CDR3 in DNA: TGTGCCTGTGACACCCTAGGGAATCTTCAAACGCCTCGGGGGATACCGGTCACCGATAAACTCATCTTT. It translates to CACDTLGNLQTPRGIPVTDKLIF.

On this clone itself: The junction differs from germline at one of its ends, possibly a read error. Other DNA sequences from this sample encode an identical CDR3 as well. The chain joins TRDV2 to TRDJ1; D is undetermined. The CDR3 contains 12 residues. CDR1 and CDR2 from the germline V gene are GEAIGNYY and EKD. In DNA form, the CDR3 reads TGTGCCTGTGACAGGAACACCGATAAACTTATCTTT. This codes for CACDRNTDKLIF.

The chain carries TRDV2 and TRDJ3; TRDD3 matches 7 bases. CDR3 size: 19 residues. The V segment lost 3 bases and the J segment 0 bases; nucleotides outside the gene matches: 10. The germline CDR1 and CDR2 sequences are GEAIGNYY and EKD. The CDR3 sequence is CACDPWDTGSSWDTRQMFF. CDR3 sequence (DNA): TGTGCCTGTGACCCATGGGATACCGGGAGCTCCTGGGACACCCGACAGATGTTTTTC.

This clone came up a few times. The chain employs TRDV2 and TRDJ3; 10 bases are a match to TRDD3. Trimming took 0 bases from V and 0 from J; bases not matched to a gene: 4. This CDR3 has 19 residues. Germline V gene sequence: CDR1 GEAIGNYY, CDR2 EKD. CDR3 sequence reads: CACDTLSGGYSWDTRQMFF. The CDR3 DNA reads as TGTGCCTGTGACACCCTATCTGGGGGATACTCCTGGGACACCCGACAGATGTTTTTC.